What follows are 7 T cell receptor beta chains derived from one specimen sequenced in a study of human T cells and chemical hapten exposure. This sample's time point: pre-sensitization, week 0. Treatment denoted: therapeutic diphenylcyclopropenone sensitization with weekly scalp DPC. TCRdb reanalysed the RACE reads using MiXCR and keeps one entry per CDR3 protein. The sample gives some 200,000 distinct CDR3 sequences, 25% to 35% of which show up once; approximately 3% is in the top ten. Sequencing was performed on whole blood, taken in connection with sensitization to the hapten diphenylcyclopropenone (DPC). The receptors stem from a woman in her twenties or thirties with alopecia areata. Some clones in this sample may be carry-over from other donors' samples.

The chain is built from TRBV5-4 and TRBJ1-5, with a possible D match to TRBD1 (6 bases). Trimming shortened V by 3 bases and J by 9 bases, and 13 bases separated the two germline ends. CDR1 SGHNT and CDR2 YYREEE come from the germline V gene (reference sequence). CDR3 length: 13 residues. CDR3 residues: CASSSRVGGPQHF. CDR3 nucleotides: TGTGCCAGCAGCTCCCGCGTAGGGGGGCCCCAGCATTTT.

The chain recombines TRBV5-4 with TRBJ2-7; no reliable D call. The CDR3 contains 13 residues. The V end was cut by 5 bases, the J end by 0 bases, with 9 bases between. CDR1 SGHNT and CDR2 YYREEE come from the germline V gene (reference sequence). The CDR3 is CASSPGFSYEQYF. The DNA of the CDR3 is TGTGCCAGCAGTCCAGGTTTCTCCTACGAGCAGTACTTC.

This clonotype was seen only a few times. The rearrangement links TRBV29-1 to TRBJ2-1, with D tentatively TRBD2 (5 bases). Germline CDR1 reads SQVTM; CDR2 reads ANQGSEA. V dropped 4 bases and J dropped 6 bases, with 10 bases sitting between them. This CDR3 comprises 12 residues. In nucleotides, the CDR3 is TGCAGCGTTGGAGCGGCAGGCAATGAGCAGTTCTTC. Its protein is CSVGAAGNEQFF.

This clonotype was counted a few times. The rearrangement uses TRBV27 and TRBJ1-1, with TRBD1 identical over 11 bases. The CDR3 consists of 14 residues. Trimming at V came to 5 bases and at J to 10 bases, leaving 9 bases not matched to a gene. The germline V gene encodes CDR1 MNHEY and CDR2 SMNVEV (reference sequence). CDR3 nucleotide sequence: TGTGCCAGCAGTCCCGGACAGGGGGCCGGAGGAGCTTTCTTT. Translating gives CASSPGQGAGGAFF.

This sequence joins TRBV7-2 and TRBJ2-2; no reliable D call. The germline V and J ends were trimmed by 4 bases and 1 base, with 7 bases remaining between them. This CDR3 has 14 amino acids. CDR1 is SGHTA, CDR2 FQGNSA, per germline. The CDR3 DNA reads as TGTGCCAGCAGCTCCACCGGGAACACCGGGGAGCTGTTTTTT. Its translation is CASSSTGNTGELFF. Using reference TRBV7-2 and TRBJ2-2 for the parts outside the CDR3, the full variable domain is GAGVSQSPSNKVTEKGKDVELRCDPISGHTALYWYRQSLGQGLEFLIYFQGNSAPDKSGLPSDRFSAERTGGSVSTLTIQRTQQEDSAVYLCASSSTGNTGELFFGEGSRLTVL.

This clonotype was seen at least ten times. This rearrangement joins TRBV14 to TRBJ2-1; no reliable D call. The CDR3 consists of 13 residues. Germline loops: CDR1 SGHDN, CDR2 FVKESK. The V and J ends lost 1 base and 7 bases respectively, with 8 bases between them. The DNA of the CDR3 is TGTGCCAGCAGCCAAGGGGTGAGGAATGAGCAGTTCTTC. It encodes CASSQGVRNEQFF.

J is TRBJ1-4 and V is TRBV7-9; D might be TRBD1 (5 bases). Trimming took 5 bases from V and 4 from J, leaving 14 bases between them. There are 15 residues in the CDR3. Germline CDR1 SEHNR, CDR2 FQNEAQ (reference sequence). The CDR3 region is CASSRGAGLNEKLFF. The CDR3 bases are TGTGCCAGCAGCCGCGGGGCAGGACTTAATGAAAAACTGTTTTTT.